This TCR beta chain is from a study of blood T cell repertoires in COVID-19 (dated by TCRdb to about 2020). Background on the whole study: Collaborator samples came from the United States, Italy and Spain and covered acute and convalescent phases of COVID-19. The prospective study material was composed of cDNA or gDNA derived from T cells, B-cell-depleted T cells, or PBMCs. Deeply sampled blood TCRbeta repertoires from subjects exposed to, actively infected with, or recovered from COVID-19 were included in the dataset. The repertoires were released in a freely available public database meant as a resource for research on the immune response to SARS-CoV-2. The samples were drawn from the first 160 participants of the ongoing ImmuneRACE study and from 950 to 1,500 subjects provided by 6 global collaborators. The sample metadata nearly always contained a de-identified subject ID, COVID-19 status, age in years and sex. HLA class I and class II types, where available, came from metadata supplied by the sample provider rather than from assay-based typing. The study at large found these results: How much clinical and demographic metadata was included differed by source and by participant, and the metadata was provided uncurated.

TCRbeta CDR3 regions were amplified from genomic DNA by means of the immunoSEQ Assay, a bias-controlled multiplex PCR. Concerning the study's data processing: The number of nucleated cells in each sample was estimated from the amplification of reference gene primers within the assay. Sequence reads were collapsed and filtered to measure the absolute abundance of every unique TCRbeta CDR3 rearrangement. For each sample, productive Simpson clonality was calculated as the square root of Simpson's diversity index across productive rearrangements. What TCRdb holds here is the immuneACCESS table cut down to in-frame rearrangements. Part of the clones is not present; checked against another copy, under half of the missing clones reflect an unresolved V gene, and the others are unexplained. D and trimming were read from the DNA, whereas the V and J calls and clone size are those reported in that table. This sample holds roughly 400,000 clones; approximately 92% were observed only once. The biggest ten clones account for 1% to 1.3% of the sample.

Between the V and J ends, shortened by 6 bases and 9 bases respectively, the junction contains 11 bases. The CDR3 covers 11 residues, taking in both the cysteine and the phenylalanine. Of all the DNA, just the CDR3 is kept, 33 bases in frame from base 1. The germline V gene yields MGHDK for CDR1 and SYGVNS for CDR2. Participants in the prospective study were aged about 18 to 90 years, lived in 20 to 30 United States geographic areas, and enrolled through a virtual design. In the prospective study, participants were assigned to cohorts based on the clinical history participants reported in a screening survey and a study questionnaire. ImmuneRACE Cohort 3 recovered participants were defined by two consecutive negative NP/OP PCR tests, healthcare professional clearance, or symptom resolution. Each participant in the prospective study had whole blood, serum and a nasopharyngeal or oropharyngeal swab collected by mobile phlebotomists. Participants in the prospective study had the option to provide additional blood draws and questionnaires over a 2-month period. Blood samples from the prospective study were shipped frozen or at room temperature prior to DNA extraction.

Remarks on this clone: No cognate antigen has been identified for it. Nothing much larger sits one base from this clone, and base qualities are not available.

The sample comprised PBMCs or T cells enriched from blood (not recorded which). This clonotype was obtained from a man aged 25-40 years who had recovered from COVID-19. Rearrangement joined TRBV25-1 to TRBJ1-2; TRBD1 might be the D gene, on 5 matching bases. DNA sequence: TGTGCCAGCAGAACAGGATGGAGCTACACCTTC. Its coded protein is CASRTGWSYTF.